These T cell receptor beta chains were read from a single sample in a study of shared clonotypes between healthy human individuals. The repertoire was sequenced with immunoSEQ multiplex PCR; TCRdb's copy has only in-frame clones and lacks some. This sample has roughly 2.5 million clones, with around nine tenths found just once. The sample taken for sequencing was naive CD4+ T cells sorted from blood. These receptors were collected from a man younger than 30 in good health. The CDR3 runs from the conserved cysteine through the conserved F or W. D genes are given only for firm matches. Not every row has a clone size; where given, it reads once, few, many or a size class.

TRBV4-1	once	TRBD1	TRBJ2-1	CASSQFRYTGGRLLHEQFF	TGCGCCAGCAGCCAATTTCGTTATACAGGGGGCAGACTGTTGCATGAGCAGTTCTTC
TRBV6-6	NA	TRBD1	TRBJ1-3	CASSRVLTGAGNTIYF	TGTGCCAGCAGTCGGGTGTTGACAGGGGCTGGAAACACCATATATTTT
TRBV5-1	once	TRBD1	TRBJ1-2	CASSLVGQGTNGYTF	TGCGCCAGCAGCTTGGTGGGACAGGGGACGAATGGCTACACCTTC
TRBV6-6	once	NA	TRBJ2-1	CASRTVGIGNEQFF	TGTGCCAGCAGAACAGTTGGGATTGGGAATGAGCAGTTCTTC
TRBV10-3	NA	TRBD2	TRBJ2-1	CAISGVGLAGVDEQFF	TGTGCCATCAGTGGGGTGGGGCTAGCGGGAGTGGATGAGCAGTTCTTC
TRBV7-6	NA	NA	TRBJ2-3	CASSSPGLTSTDTQYF	TGTGCCAGCAGCTCCCCGGGACTCACTAGCACAGATACGCAGTATTTT
TRBV6-5	NA	NA	TRBJ2-7	CASSNPGPYEQYF	TGTGCCAGCAGTAATCCGGGCCCCTACGAGCAGTACTTC
TRBV5-1	NA	TRBD2	TRBJ2-2	CASSFRGGHTGELFF	TGCGCCAGCAGCTTCCGCGGGGGACACACCGGGGAGCTGTTTTTT
TRBV4-1	NA	TRBD1	TRBJ1-4	CASSQGVGRGARTNEKLFF	TGCGCCAGCAGCCAAGGGGTGGGCAGGGGGGCAAGAACTAATGAAAAACTGTTTTTT
TRBV7-9	NA	NA	TRBJ1-3	CASSLHGQVSGNTIYF	TGTGCCAGCAGCCTCCACGGGCAAGTCTCTGGAAACACCATATATTTT
TRBV5-4	NA	NA	TRBJ2-3	CASSLVRTDTQYF	TGTGCCAGCAGCTTAGTCCGCACAGATACGCAGTATTTT
TRBV5-4	NA	NA	TRBJ2-7	CASSFGDSREQYF	TGTGCCAGCAGCTTCGGGGACTCTCGCGAGCAGTACTTC
TRBV18	NA	NA	TRBJ1-2	CASSPKDTVVGGYTF	TGTGCCAGCTCACCAAAGGACACTGTGGTCGGTGGCTACACCTTC
TRBV6-5	NA	NA	TRBJ2-7	CASSRGTTYEQYF	TGTGCCAGCAGCCGCGGGACGACATACGAGCAGTACTTC
TRBV5-1	NA	TRBD2	TRBJ2-1	CASSLVTSGNNEQFF	TGCGCCAGCAGCTTGGTGACTAGCGGGAACAATGAGCAGTTCTTC
TRBV7-3	NA	TRBD2	TRBJ2-5	CASSNSGASQETQYF	TGTGCCAGCAGTAATAGCGGGGCCTCCCAAGAGACCCAGTACTTC
TRBV27	NA	NA	TRBJ1-4	CASSSQGLNEKLFF	TGTGCCAGCAGTTCACAGGGACTAAATGAAAAACTGTTTTTT
TRBV12-5	once	TRBD2	TRBJ2-1	CASVRGGSYNEQFF	TGTGCTAGCGTCCGGGGGGGCTCCTACAATGAGCAGTTCTTC
TRBV2	NA	TRBD1	TRBJ2-5	CASSETGAKQETQYF	TGTGCCAGCAGTGAAACAGGGGCTAAGCAAGAGACCCAGTACTTC
TRBV9	NA	NA	TRBJ1-4	CASSVVGLGEKLFF	TGTGCCAGCAGCGTAGTAGGCCTAGGGGAAAAACTGTTTTTT
TRBV30	once	NA	TRBJ2-3	CAWSGTGVTDTQYF	TGTGCCTGGAGTGGAACCGGGGTCACAGATACGCAGTATTTT
TRBV5-1	NA	NA	TRBJ1-1	CASSLDPDRLFTEAFF	TGCGCCAGCAGCTTGGACCCCGACAGGCTGTTCACTGAAGCTTTCTTT
TRBV6-6	few	NA	TRBJ1-5	CASSQPGTQPQHF	TGTGCCAGCAGCCAGCCCGGGACTCAGCCCCAGCATTTT
TRBV6-6	NA	TRBD1	TRBJ2-3	CASSEDRTSTDTQYF	TGTGCCAGCAGCGAGGACAGGACTAGCACAGATACGCAGTATTTT
TRBV18	once	NA	TRBJ2-7	CASSSDGLSSYEQYF	TGTGCCAGCTCATCGGACGGGCTGAGCTCCTACGAGCAGTACTTC
TRBV4-1	NA	NA	TRBJ2-7	CASSHARDRNEQYF	TGCGCCAGCAGCCACGCCCGAGACAGGAACGAGCAGTACTTC
TRBV20-1	few	NA	TRBJ2-1	CSARGDEQFF	TGCAGTGCTAGAGGGGATGAGCAGTTCTTC
TRBV11-2	NA	NA	TRBJ2-7	CASTPRRESYYEQYF	TGTGCCAGCACCCCTCGGAGGGAAAGTTACTACGAGCAGTACTTC
TRBV13	NA	NA	TRBJ1-2	CASSLQGIGYTF	TGTGCCAGCAGCTTACAGGGGATTGGCTACACCTTC
TRBV9	NA	TRBD2	TRBJ2-2	CASKASGNTGELFF	TGTGCCAGCAAGGCTAGCGGGAACACCGGGGAGCTGTTTTTT
TRBV13	NA	NA	TRBJ2-2	CASSFGDRLVGELFF	TGTGCCAGCAGCTTCGGGGACCGCCTCGTCGGGGAGCTGTTTTTT
TRBV27	NA	NA	TRBJ1-6	CASSKGTGNSPLHF	TGTGCCAGCAGTAAGGGGACGGGGAATTCACCCCTCCACTTT
TRBV5-1	NA	NA	TRBJ2-3	CASRPSATDTQYF	TGCGCCAGCAGACCCTCTGCCACAGATACGCAGTATTTT
TRBV2	NA	TRBD2	TRBJ2-1	CASSEGGTSGRGMNEQFF	TGTGCCAGCAGTGAGGGGGGGACTAGCGGGAGAGGGATGAATGAGCAGTTCTTC
TRBV4-1	NA	TRBD2	TRBJ2-3	CASSQDRAGGTDTQYF	TGCGCCAGCAGCCAAGATCGAGCGGGGGGCACAGATACGCAGTATTTT
TRBV6-5	NA	NA	TRBJ1-4	CASSRGDDNEKLFF	TGTGCCAGCAGTAGGGGAGACGATAATGAAAAACTGTTTTTT
TRBV2	once	TRBD2	TRBJ2-3	CAISGGPLWDTQYF	TGTGCCATCAGCGGGGGCCCCCTATGGGATACGCAGTATTTT
TRBV18	NA	NA	TRBJ2-2	CASSPWTANTGELFF	TGTGCCAGCTCACCTTGGACGGCGAACACCGGGGAGCTGTTTTTT
TRBV10-3	NA	NA	TRBJ1-5	CAISESGNQPQHF	TGTGCCATCAGTGAGTCGGGGAATCAGCCCCAGCATTTT
TRBV18	NA	TRBD1	TRBJ1-4	CASSLSGQGGNANEKLFF	TGTGCCAGCTCACTATCGGGACAGGGGGGTAATGCTAATGAAAAACTGTTTTTT
TRBV15	NA	NA	TRBJ2-7	CATSKGISPEQYF	TGTGCCACCAGCAAGGGGATAAGTCCCGAGCAGTACTTC
TRBV11-2	NA	NA	TRBJ2-3	CASSSRSTQYF	TGTGCCAGCAGTTCTAGGAGTACGCAGTATTTT
TRBV6-6	NA	NA	TRBJ2-7	CASSYPPGEQYF	TGTGCCAGCAGTTATCCCCCCGGGGAGCAGTACTTC
TRBV5-1	NA	NA	TRBJ2-3	CASSSDLTDTQYF	TGCGCCAGCAGCTCGGACCTTACAGATACGCAGTATTTT
TRBV11-1	few	NA	TRBJ1-5	CASSLDRNQPQHF	TGTGCCAGCAGCCTTGACAGAAATCAGCCCCAGCATTTT